Here is one T cell receptor beta chain with its context. This specimen comes from a study of blood T cells in healthy people across ages. Sample-barcoded 5' priming and a J-beta primer mix drove a second PCR of about 7 to 12 cycles. Via MiXCR, TCRdb re-called the 5' RACE reads, giving one row per CDR3 protein. The sample consists of roughly 790,000 distinct CDR3 sequences, approximately 43% of them appearing once. The CDR3 is 14 residues long. Germline loops: CDR1 GTSNPN, CDR2 SVGIG (reference sequence). The chain uses TRBV30 and TRBJ2-1; 10 bases match TRBD2. The end of the DNA aligns better with TRBJ2-7, so the J call may be wrong. Source material: blood. The sequence was collected from a woman between 55 and 75 years old in good health. The CDR3 loop reads CAWTSGSSYNEQYF. In DNA, the CDR3 is TGTGCCTGGACTAGCGGGAGCTCCTACAATGAGCAGTACTTC.